This TCR beta chain was recorded in a study of T cell responses to AZD1222 COVID-19 vaccine. Profiled with immunoSEQ multiplex PCR; TCRdb holds only in-frame clones, not every one. The sample lists 80,000 or so clones; about 83% were seen once. Note on this clone: Its antigen is as yet unknown.

Whole-study findings and limits: The donor group comprised mostly white British people and more females; the analysis possibly underestimated clonal diversity. Just five to seven people given AZD1222 tested seropositive at baseline.

The source was peripheral blood, collected 28 days after the second dose of the MenACWY control vaccine. The clonotype was recovered from an adult who received the MenACWY meningococcal vaccine as a control.

The CDR3 loop reads CASSLDSLYNEQFF. The CDR3 DNA is TGCGCCAGCAGCTTGGACAGCCTCTACAATGAGCAGTTCTTC. The J gene is TRBJ2-1, the V gene TRBV5-1; D gene unclear. The germline V gene has CDR1 SGHRS and CDR2 YFSETQ. Trimming shortened V by 0 bases and J by 3 bases, and 7 bases separated the two germline ends. There are 14 residues in the CDR3.